Reported below is one TCR beta chain. This sample was taken from a study of a mutant IDH1 vaccine in newly diagnosed glioma. Generated by immunoSEQ multiplex PCR, the TCRdb table keeps only in-frame clones and is missing some. Of just under 95,000 clones listed, 80% are singletons. Time point in this sample: baseline, week 1 (first vaccination visit). The treatment was: pre-vaccination baseline after standard-of-care therapy. V was pared by 1 base and J by 8 bases, with 3 bases of the junction left unmatched. There are 13 residues in the CDR3. Germline loops: CDR1 SGHVS, CDR2 FQNEAQ. The chain joins TRBV7-8 to TRBJ1-2; 8 bases fit TRBD1. The input for sequencing was PBMCs, taken from a glioma patient treated with radiotherapy, temozolomide or both. The sequence derives from a man aged 35 to 55 with glioma. The CDR3 sequence is CASSLVRGHGYTF. The CDR3 bases are TGTGCCAGCAGCTTAGTCAGGGGGCACGGCTACACCTTC.